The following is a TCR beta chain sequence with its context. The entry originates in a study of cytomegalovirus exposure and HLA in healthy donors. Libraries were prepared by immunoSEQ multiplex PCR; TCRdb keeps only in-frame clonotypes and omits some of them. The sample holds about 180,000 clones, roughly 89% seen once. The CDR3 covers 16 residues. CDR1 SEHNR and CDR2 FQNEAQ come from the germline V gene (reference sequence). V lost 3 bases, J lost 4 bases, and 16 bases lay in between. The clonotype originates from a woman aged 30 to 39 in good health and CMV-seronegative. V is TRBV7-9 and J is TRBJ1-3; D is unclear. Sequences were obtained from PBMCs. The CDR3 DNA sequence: TGTGCCAGCAGCTTTCGCCGGGAAGGGTGGGGAAACACCATATATTTT. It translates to CASSFRREGWGNTIYF. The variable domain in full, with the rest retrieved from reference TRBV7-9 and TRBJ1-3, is DTGVSQNPRHKITKRGQNVTFRCDPISEHNRLYWYRQTLGQGPEFLTYFQNEAQLEKSRLLSDRFSAERPKGSFSTLEIQRTEQGDSAMYLCASSFRREGWGNTIYFGEGSWLTVV.